The clone carrying this TCR beta chain was observed many times. Germline V gene data show CDR1 as MNHNY and CDR2 as SVGAGI (reference sequence). CDR3 length: 15 residues. Unmatched junction bases numbered 8, after V lost 6 bases and J lost 6 bases. This sample was taken from a study of blood T cells in healthy people across ages. Next came a second PCR, run for roughly 6 to 11 cycles, which used a sample-barcoded 5' primer along with a J-beta primer mix. TCRdb re-analysed the 5' RACE reads in MiXCR, keeping a single row per CDR3 protein. Among hundreds of thousands of distinct CDR3 sequences, roughly 26% were seen once, and the ten largest hold roughly 17%.

This sequence joins TRBV6-6 and TRBJ2-3; 11 nucleotides align to TRBD2. This TCR was sampled from a woman older than 75 in good health. Sample: blood. As DNA, the CDR3 is TGTGCCAGCAGCCGAACTAGCGGGGGAGGGGATACGCAGTATTTT. Protein: CASSRTSGGGDTQYF.